This entry concerns a single TCR beta chain. The antigen is unknown. Deep-level assay runs were performed. The authors' processing: ImmunoSEQ only sent back junction sequences with no quality scores, so filtering was done differently. Only in-frame clones appear in the TCRdb table, and some are missing; sequencing was by immunoSEQ multiplex PCR. V and J calls plus clone size are reproduced from that table; the DNA served to infer D and trimming. The data show about 480,000 clones, 60% to 80% seen once. This entry belongs to a study of shared clonotypes between healthy human individuals. Study-level results: The sampled material consisted only of blood, and tissue repertoires are likely to differ.

This CDR3 has 13 amino acids. Germline V gives CDR1 SEHNR, CDR2 FQNEAQ (reference sequence). V lost 1 base to trimming and J lost 7 bases, with 8 bases between them. The chain links TRBV7-9 to TRBJ2-1; D is unresolved. The source of this sequence is a woman between 40 and 55 years old in good health. Some clones in this sample may be carry-over from other donors' samples. Sequenced: PBMCs. CDR3 nucleotides: TGTGCCAGCAGCTTAGGCGATCTTAATGAGCAGTTCTTC. Protein product: CASSLGDLNEQFF.